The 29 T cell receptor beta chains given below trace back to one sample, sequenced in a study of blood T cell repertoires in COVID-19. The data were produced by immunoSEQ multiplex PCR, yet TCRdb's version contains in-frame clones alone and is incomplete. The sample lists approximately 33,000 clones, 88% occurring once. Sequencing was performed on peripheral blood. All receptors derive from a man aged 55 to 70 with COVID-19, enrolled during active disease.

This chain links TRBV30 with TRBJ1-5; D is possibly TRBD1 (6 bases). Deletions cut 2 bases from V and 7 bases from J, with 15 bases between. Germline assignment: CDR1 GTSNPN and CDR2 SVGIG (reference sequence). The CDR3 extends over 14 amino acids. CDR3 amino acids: CAWSYREDGQPQHF. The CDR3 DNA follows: TGTGCCTGGAGTTACAGGGAAGATGGACAGCCCCAGCATTTT.

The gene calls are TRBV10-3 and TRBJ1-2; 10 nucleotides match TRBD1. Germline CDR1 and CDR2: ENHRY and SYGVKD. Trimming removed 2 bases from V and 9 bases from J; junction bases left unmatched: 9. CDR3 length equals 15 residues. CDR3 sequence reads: CAISERQGAAGSYTF. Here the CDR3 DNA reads TGTGCCATCAGTGAGCGACAGGGGGCGGCGGGAAGCTACACCTTC.

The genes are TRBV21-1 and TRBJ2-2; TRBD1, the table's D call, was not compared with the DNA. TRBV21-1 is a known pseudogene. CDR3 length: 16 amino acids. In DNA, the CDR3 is TGTGCCAGCAGGATGACCGGGACAGAGAACACCGGGGAGCTGTTTTTT. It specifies CASRMTGTENTGELFF.

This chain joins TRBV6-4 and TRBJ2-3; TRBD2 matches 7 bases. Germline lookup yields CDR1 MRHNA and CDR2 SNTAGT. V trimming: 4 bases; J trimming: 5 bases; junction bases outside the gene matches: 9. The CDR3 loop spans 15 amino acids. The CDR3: CASSAPPGGEDTQYF. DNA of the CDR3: TGTGCCAGCAGTGCTCCGCCGGGAGGTGAAGATACGCAGTATTTT.

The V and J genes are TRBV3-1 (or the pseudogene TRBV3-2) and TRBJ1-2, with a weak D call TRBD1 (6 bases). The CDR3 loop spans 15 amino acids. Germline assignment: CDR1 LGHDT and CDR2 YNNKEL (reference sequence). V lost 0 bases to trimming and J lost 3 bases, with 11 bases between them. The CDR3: CASSQDPGAHYGYTF. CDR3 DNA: TGTGCCAGCAGCCAAGATCCAGGGGCGCACTATGGCTACACCTTC.

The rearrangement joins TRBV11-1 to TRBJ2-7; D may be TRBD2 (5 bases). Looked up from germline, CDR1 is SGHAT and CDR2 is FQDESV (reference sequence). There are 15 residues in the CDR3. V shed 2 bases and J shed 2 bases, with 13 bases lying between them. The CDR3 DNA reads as TGTGCCAGCAGCTTAACATTACGGGGAGCCTACGAGCAGTACTTC. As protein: CASSLTLRGAYEQYF.

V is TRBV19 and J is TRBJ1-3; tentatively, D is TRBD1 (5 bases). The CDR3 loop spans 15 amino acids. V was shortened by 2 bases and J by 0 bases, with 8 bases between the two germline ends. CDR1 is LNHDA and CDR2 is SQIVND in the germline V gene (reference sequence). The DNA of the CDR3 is TGTGCCAGTAGTATAAGACAGTCCTCTGGAAACACCATATATTTT. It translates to CASSIRQSSGNTIYF.

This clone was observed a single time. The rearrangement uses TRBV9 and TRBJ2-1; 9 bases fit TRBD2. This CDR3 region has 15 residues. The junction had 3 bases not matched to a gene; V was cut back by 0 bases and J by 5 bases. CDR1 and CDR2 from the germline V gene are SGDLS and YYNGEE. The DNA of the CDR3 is TGTGCCAGCAGCGTAGATCCTAGCGGGAACAATGAGCAGTTCTTC. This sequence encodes CASSVDPSGNNEQFF. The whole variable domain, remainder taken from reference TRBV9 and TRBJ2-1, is DSGVTQTPKHLITATGQRVTLRCSPRSGDLSVYWYQQSLDQGLQFLIQYYNGEERAKGNILERFSAQQFPDLHSELNLSSLELGDSALYFCASSVDPSGNNEQFFGPGTRLTVL.

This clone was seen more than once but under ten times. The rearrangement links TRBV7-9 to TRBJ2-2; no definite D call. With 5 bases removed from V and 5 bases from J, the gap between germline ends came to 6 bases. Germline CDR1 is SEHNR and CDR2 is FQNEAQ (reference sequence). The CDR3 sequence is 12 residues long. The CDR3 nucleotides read TGTGCCAGCAGCCCCTTGACCGGGGAGCTGTTTTTT. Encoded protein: CASSPLTGELFF.

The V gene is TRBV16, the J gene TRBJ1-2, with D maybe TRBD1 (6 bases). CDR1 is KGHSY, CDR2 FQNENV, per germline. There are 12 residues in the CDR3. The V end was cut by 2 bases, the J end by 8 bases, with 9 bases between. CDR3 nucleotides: TGTGCCAGCAGCCAAGGACAGTGGGGCTACACCTTC. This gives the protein CASSQGQWGYTF.

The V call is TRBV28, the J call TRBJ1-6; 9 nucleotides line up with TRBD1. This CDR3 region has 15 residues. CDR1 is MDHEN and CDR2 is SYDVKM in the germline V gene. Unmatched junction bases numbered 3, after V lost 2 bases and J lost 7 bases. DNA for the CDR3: TGTGCCAGCAGTTTAAGGGACAGGGTGAATTCACCCCTCCACTTT. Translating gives CASSLRDRVNSPLHF. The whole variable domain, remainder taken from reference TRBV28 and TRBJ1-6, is DVKVTQSSRYLVKRTGEKVFLECVQDMDHENMFWYRQDPGLGLRLIYFSYDVKMKEKGDIPEGYSVSREKKERFSLILESASTNQTSMYLCASSLRDRVNSPLHFGNGTRLTVT.

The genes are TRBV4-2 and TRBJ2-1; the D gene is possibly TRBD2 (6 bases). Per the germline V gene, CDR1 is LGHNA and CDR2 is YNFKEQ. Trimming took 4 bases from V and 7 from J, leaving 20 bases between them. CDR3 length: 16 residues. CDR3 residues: CASSPLADKWGNEQFF. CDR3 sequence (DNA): TGTGCCAGCAGCCCTTTAGCGGACAAATGGGGGAATGAGCAGTTCTTC.

The CDR3 nucleotides read TGTGCCACCATCGGCGACTTCCATACGCAGTATTTT. This translates into CATIGDFHTQYF. This rearrangement joins TRBV19 to TRBJ2-3; D is ambiguous. The CDR3 extends over 12 amino acids. CDR1 is LNHDA, CDR2 SQIVND, per germline (reference sequence). Deletions cut 10 bases from V and 7 bases from J, with 15 bases between.

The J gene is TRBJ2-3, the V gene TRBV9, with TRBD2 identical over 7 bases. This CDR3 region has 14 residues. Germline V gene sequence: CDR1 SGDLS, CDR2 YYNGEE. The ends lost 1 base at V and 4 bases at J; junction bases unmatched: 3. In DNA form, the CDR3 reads TGTGCCAGCAGCGTAACGGGAGGAGCAGATACGCAGTATTTT. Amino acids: CASSVTGGADTQYF.

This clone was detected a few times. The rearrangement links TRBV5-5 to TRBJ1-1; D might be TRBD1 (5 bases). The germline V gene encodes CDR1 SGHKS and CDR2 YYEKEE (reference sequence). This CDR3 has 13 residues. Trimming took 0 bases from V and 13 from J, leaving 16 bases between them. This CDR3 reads CASSLGGARGLFF. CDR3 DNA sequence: TGTGCCAGCAGCTTGGGCGGGGCAAGAGGACTTTTCTTT.

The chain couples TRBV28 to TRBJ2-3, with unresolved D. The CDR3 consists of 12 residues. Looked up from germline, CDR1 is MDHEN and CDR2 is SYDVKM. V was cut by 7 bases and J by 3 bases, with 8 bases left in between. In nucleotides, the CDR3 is TGTGCCAGCATCGCGCCTACAGATACGCAGTATTTT. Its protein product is CASIAPTDTQYF.

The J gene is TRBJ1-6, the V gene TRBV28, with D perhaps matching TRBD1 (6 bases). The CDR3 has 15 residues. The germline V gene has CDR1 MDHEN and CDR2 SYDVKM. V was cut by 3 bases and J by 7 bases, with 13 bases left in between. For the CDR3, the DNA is TGTGCCAGCAGTTTTGTCAGGGGTCGGAATTCACCCCTCCACTTT. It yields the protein CASSFVRGRNSPLHF. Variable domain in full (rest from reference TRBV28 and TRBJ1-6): DVKVTQSSRYLVKRTGEKVFLECVQDMDHENMFWYRQDPGLGLRLIYFSYDVKMKEKGDIPEGYSVSREKKERFSLILESASTNQTSMYLCASSFVRGRNSPLHFGNGTRLTVT.

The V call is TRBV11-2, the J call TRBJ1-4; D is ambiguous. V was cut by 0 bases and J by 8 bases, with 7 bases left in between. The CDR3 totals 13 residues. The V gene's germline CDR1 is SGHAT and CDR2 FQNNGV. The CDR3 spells CASSLEGWEKLFF. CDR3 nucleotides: TGTGCCAGCAGCTTAGAGGGCTGGGAAAAACTGTTTTTT.

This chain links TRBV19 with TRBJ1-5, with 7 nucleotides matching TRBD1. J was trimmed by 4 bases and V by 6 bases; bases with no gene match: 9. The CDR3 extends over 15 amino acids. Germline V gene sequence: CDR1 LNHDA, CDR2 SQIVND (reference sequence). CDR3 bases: TGTGCCAGTAGAAACAGGGGAGGCCAAAATCAGCCCCAGCATTTT. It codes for CASRNRGGQNQPQHF.

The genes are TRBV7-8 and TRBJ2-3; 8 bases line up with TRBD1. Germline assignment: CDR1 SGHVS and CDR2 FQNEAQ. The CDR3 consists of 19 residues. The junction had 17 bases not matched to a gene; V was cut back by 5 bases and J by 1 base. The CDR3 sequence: CASSRFYQGARRGTDTQYF. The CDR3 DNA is TGTGCCAGCAGCCGCTTCTATCAGGGGGCACGTCGTGGCACAGATACGCAGTATTTT.

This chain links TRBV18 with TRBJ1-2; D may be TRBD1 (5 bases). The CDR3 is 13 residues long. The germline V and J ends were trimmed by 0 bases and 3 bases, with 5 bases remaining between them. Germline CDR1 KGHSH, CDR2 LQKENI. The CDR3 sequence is CASSPPGDYGYTF. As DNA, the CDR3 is TGTGCCAGCTCACCACCAGGGGACTATGGCTACACCTTC.

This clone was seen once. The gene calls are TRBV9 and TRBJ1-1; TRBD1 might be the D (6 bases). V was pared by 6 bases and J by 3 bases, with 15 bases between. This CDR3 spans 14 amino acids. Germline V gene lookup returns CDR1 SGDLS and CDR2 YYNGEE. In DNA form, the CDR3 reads TGTGCCAGCACCAAGGGGGGGACGGACACTGAAGCTTTCTTT. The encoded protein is CASTKGGTDTEAFF.

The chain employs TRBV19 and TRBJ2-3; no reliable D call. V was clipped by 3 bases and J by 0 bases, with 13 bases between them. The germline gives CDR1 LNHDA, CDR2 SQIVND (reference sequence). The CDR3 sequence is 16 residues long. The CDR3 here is CASSMSHVISTDTQYF. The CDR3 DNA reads TGTGCCAGTAGTATGTCACACGTTATTAGCACAGATACGCAGTATTTT.

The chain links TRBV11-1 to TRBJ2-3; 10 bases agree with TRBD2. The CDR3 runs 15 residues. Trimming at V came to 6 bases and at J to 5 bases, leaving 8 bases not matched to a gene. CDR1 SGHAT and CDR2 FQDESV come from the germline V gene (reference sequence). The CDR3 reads CASSRKREGRDTQYF. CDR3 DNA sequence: TGTGCCAGCAGTCGCAAGCGGGAGGGCCGAGATACGCAGTATTTT.

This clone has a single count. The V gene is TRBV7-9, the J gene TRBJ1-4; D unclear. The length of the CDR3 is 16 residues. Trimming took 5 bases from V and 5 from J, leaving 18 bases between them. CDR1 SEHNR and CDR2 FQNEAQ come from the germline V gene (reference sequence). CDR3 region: CASSLNLRSENEKLFF. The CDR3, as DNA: TGTGCCAGCAGCCTAAACTTGAGGTCTGAGAATGAAAAACTGTTTTTT. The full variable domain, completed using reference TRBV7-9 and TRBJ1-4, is DTGVSQNPRHKITKRGQNVTFRCDPISEHNRLYWYRQTLGQGPEFLTYFQNEAQLEKSRLLSDRFSAERPKGSFSTLEIQRTEQGDSAMYLCASSLNLRSENEKLFFGSGTQLSVL.

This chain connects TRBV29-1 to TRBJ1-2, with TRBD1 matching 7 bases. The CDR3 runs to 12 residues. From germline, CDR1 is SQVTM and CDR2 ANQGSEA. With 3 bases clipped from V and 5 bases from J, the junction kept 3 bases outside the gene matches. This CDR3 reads CSVDGTAYGYTF. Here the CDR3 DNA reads TGCAGCGTTGATGGGACAGCTTATGGCTACACCTTC. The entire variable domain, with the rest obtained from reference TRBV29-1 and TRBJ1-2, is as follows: SAVISQKPSRDICQRGTSLTIQCQVDSQVTMMFWYRQQPGQSLTLIATANQGSEATYESGFVIDKFPISRPNLTFSTLTVSNMSPEDSSIYLCSVDGTAYGYTFGSGTRLTVV.

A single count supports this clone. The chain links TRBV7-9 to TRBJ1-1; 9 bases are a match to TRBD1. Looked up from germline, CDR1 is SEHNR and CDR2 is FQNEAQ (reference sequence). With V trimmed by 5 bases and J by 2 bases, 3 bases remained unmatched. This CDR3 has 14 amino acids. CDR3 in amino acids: CASSADRGNTEAFF. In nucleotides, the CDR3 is TGTGCCAGCAGCGCGGACAGGGGAAACACTGAAGCTTTCTTT.

The CDR3 DNA follows: TGTGCCAGCAGCCCCGGGACAGACTATAATTCACCCCTCCACTTT. Amino acids: CASSPGTDYNSPLHF. The chain joins TRBV2 to TRBJ1-6; 7 bases align to TRBD1. The length of the CDR3 is 15 residues. The germline CDR1 and CDR2 sequences are SNHLY and FYNNEI. Losses at the gene ends were 6 bases for V and 3 bases for J; bases not matched to a gene: 5.

The CDR3 sequence is CAISESTSVTDTQYF. CDR3 nucleotide sequence: TGTGCCATCAGTGAGTCGACTTCCGTCACAGATACGCAGTATTTT. The chain carries TRBV10-3 and TRBJ2-3; unclear D gene. V lost 0 bases, J lost 2 bases, and 9 bases lay in between. Germline-derived CDR1 and CDR2 are ENHRY and SYGVKD. The CDR3 loop spans 15 amino acids.